Listed below are T cell receptor beta chains from one sample, sequenced in a study of human T cells and chemical hapten exposure. TCRdb passed the RACE reads through MiXCR, listing each CDR3 protein once. The table records about 400,000 distinct CDR3 sequences, around 6% of them present only once. The sequencing here drew on whole blood, taken in connection with sensitization to the hapten diphenylcyclopropenone (DPC). These receptors were taken from a woman aged 18-29 years with alopecia areata. Some clones in this sample may be carry-over from other donors' samples. Each CDR3 is given with its conserved first and last residue. The D gene is left open where the match is weak. Clone sizes are given selectively: once, few, many, or a class where the clone is expanded.

j_gene	v_gene	abundance	d_gene	CDR3nt	CDR3aa
TRBJ1-1	TRBV7-9	NA	NA	TGTGCCAGCAGCTCAAGAGGGAGGGTGGGGGACACTGAAGCTTTCTTT	CASSSRGRVGDTEAFF
TRBJ1-5	TRBV4-3	many	NA	TGCGCCAGCAGCCCGCAATATAGCAATCAGCCCCAGCATTTT	CASSPQYSNQPQHF
TRBJ1-5	TRBV7-9	NA	TRBD1	TGTGCCAGCAGCTTTGGACAGGGGTCCGGTCAGCCCCAGCATTTT	CASSFGQGSGQPQHF
TRBJ1-4	TRBV6-5	many	TRBD1	TGTGCCAGCAGTTGGGGAAAGGGGGCGAAACTGTTTTTT	CASSWGKGAKLFF
TRBJ2-2	TRBV9	NA	TRBD2	TGTGCCAGCAGCGTAAAGAGGCTAGCGGGGGGAATCGAGGCCGGGGAGCTGTTTTTT	CASSVKRLAGGIEAGELFF
TRBJ2-2	TRBV18	NA	NA	TGTGCCAGCTCACCGCGGACCGGGGAGCTGTTTTTT	CASSPRTGELFF
TRBJ1-5	TRBV12-3/TRBV12-4	many	NA	TGTGCCAGCAGTTCCTACAGGGAGAATCAGCCCCAGCATTTT	CASSSYRENQPQHF
TRBJ1-3	TRBV6-5	many	NA	TGTGCCAGCAGTTTTCAGGGACGGGATGGAAACACCATATATTTT	CASSFQGRDGNTIYF
TRBJ1-2	TRBV11-2	NA	NA	TGTGCCAGCAGCTTAGACCCGGAGTCACCTACCACCTTC	CASSLDPESPTTF
TRBJ2-1	TRBV6-2/TRBV6-3	many	NA	TGTGCCAGCAGTTACTCCCAACCCTACAATGAGCAGTTCTTC	CASSYSQPYNEQFF